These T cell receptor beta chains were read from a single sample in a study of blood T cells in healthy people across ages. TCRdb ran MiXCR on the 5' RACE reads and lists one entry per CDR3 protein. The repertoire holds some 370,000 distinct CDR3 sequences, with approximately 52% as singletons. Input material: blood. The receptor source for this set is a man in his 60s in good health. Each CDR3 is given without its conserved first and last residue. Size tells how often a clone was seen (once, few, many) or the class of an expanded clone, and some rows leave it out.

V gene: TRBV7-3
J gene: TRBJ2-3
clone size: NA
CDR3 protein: ASSPGAFDTQY

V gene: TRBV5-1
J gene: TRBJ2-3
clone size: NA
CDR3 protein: ASRFGSSSTDTQY

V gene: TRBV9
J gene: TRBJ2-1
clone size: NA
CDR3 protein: ASSALQGIGETQF

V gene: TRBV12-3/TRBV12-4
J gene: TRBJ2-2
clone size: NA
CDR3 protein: ACSLTTGELF

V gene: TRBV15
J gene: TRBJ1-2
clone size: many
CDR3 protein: ATSRGDGVDYGYT

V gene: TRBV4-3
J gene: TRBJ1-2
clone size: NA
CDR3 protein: ASSQDWGGRDYGYT

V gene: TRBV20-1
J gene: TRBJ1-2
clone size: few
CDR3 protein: SARTLRDRGNGYT

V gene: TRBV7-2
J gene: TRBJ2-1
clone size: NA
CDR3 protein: ASSRGASGRANEQF

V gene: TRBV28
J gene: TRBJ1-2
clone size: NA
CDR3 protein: ASSPATGTGGTNGYT

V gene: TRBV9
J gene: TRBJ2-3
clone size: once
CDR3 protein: ASSVGAGGPTDTQY

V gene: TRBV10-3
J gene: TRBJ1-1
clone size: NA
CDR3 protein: AISQEGAGNTEAF

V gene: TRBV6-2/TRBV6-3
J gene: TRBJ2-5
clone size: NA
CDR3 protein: ASRSILTSGGSYNEQY

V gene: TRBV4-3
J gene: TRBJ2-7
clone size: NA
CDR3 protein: ASSPSILRGLSYEQY

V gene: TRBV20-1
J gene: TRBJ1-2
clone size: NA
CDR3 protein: SARAPSLIYGYT

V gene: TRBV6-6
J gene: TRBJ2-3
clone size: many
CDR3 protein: ASSLRTDTQY

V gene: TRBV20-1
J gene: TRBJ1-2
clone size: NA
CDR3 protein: SARATGGNYGYT

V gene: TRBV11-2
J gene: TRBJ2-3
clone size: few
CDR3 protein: ASSAWTGITDTQY

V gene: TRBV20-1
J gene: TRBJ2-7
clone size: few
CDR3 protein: SARDRVEQY

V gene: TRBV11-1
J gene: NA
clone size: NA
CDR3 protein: ASSRTGSRNEQY

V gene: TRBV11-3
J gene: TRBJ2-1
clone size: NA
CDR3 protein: ASSVFADNEQF

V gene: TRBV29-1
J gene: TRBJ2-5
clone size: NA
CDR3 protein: SVRVTGETQY

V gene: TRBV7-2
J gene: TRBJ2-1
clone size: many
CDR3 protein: ASAHGSGYNEQF

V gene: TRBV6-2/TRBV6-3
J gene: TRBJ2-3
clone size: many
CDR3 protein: ASSYFQAVTDTQY

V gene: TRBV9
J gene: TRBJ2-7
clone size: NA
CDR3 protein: ASSVGGAMGEQY

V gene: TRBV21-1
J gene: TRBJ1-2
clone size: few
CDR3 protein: ASSKDVPVLIYGYT

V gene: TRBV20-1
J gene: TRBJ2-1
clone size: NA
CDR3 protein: SAPSGRGYNEQF

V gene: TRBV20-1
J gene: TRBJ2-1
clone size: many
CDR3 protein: SARRGEYNEQF

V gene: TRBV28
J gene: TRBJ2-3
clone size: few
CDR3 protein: ATGDFSTDTQY

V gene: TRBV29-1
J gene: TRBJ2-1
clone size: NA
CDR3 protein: SVEGRGGNEQF

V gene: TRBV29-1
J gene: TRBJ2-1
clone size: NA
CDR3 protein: SVEFSRANEQF

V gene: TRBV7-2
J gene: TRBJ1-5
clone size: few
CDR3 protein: ASSPGQKGQPQH

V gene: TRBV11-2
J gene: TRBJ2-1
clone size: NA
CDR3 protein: ASSSGTHTDNEQF

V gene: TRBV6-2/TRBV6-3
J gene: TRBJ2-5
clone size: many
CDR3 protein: ASSYSMETQY

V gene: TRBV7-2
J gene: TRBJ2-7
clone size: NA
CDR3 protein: ASSSRTSGPYEQY

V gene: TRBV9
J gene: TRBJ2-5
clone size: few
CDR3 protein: ASSVGGAGETQY

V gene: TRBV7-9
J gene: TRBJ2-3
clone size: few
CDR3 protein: ASSLQGTGARLTDTQY

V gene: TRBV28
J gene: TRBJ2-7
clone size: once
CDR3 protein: ASPPAGGSSYEQY

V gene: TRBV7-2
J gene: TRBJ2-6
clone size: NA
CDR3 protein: ASSLAGPANVLT

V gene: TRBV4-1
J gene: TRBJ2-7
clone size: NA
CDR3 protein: ASSQVGTPSSYEQY

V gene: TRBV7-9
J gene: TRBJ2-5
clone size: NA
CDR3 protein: ASSLVGQQY

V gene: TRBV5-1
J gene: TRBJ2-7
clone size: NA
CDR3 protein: ASSRTSGGSSIYEQY

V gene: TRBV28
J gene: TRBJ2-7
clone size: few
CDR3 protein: ASSPVRRLGGRGYEQY

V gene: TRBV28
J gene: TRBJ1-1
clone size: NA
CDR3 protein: TSSLRQGPRNTEAF

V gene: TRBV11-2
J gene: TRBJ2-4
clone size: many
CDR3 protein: ASSSETIGEQY

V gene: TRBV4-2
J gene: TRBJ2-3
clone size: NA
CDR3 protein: ASSQGRTDTQY

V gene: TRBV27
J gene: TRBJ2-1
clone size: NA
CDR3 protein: ASRAYSYNEQF

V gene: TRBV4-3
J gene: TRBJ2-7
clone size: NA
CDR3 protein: ASSQGQGAYEQY

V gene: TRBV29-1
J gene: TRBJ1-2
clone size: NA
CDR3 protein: SVGRAGGYT

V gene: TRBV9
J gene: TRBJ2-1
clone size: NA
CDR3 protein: ASSVRTTSYNEQF

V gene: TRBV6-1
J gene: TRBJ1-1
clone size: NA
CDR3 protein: ASSGVLGKGGTEAF

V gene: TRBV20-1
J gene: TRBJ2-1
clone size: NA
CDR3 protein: STRGQGYNEQF

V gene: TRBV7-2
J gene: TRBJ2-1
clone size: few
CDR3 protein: ASSLEGSRKYNEQF

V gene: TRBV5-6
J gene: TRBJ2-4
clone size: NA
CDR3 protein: ASSLSLAGLDIQY

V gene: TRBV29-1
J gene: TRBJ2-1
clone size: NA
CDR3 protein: SVGQGGSNEQF

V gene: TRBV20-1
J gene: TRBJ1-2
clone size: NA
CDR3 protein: SATADYGYT

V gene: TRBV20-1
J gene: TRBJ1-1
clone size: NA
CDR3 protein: SARRQGAPNTEAF

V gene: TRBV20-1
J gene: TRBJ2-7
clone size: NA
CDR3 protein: SASRRSDDSSYEQY

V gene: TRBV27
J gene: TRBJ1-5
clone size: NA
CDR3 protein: ASSPYPAQPQH

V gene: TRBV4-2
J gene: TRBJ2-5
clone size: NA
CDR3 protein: ASSQGFEGETQY